The 25 T cell receptor beta chains given below trace back to one sample, sequenced in a study of PD-1 blockade in classical Hodgkin lymphoma. Libraries were prepared by immunoSEQ multiplex PCR; TCRdb keeps only in-frame clonotypes and omits some of them. The sample has about 9,900 clones, 74% seen once; the top ten hold about 10%. Noted time point: cycle 4 day 1 (C4D1), after six to seven weeks of nivolumab. All trial patients relapsed after autologous stem cell transplantation. PBMCs, once thawed, yielded CD8+ T cells isolated by magnetic negative selection. Sequences were derived from CD8+ T cells from blood, sampled before the fourth cycle of nivolumab. These receptors were collected from a human donor with classical Hodgkin lymphoma.

V gene TRBV5-5 combines with J gene TRBJ2-7; D perhaps matches TRBD1 (6 bases). This CDR3 contains 15 residues. The V end lost 0 bases, the J end lost 5 bases, and 15 bases lay between the germline ends. CDR1 is SGHKS and CDR2 is YYEKEE in the germline V gene (reference sequence). In nucleotides, the CDR3 is TGTGCCAGCAGCTTGGAGGGGCTCAAGGGGGACGAGCAGTACTTC. The encoded protein is CASSLEGLKGDEQYF. Filled out from reference TRBV5-5 and TRBJ2-7, the complete variable domain reads DAGVTQSPTHLIKTRGQQVTLRCSPISGHKSVSWYQQVLGQGPQFIFQYYEKEERGRGNFPDRFSARQFPNYSSELNVNALLLGDSALYLCASSLEGLKGDEQYFGPGTRLTVT.

CDR3 loop: CASRTGTSGETNTGELFF. The CDR3 coding sequence is TGTGCCAGTAGGACCGGGACTAGCGGGGAAACGAACACCGGGGAGCTGTTTTTT. The chain employs TRBV19 and TRBJ2-2, with TRBD2 identical over 13 bases. The J segment lost 0 bases and the V segment lost 6 bases, leaving 7 bases of the junction unmatched. The CDR3 spans 18 residues. Germline V gene data show CDR1 as LNHDA and CDR2 as SQIVND (reference sequence).

J is TRBJ2-7 and V is TRBV9; 10 bases align to TRBD1. The CDR3 sequence is 16 residues long. With V trimmed by 3 bases and J by 5 bases, 11 bases remained unmatched. CDR1 and CDR2 from the germline V gene are SGDLS and YYNGEE. The CDR3 loop reads CASSGLPGQGWHEQYF. The CDR3 DNA is TGTGCCAGCAGCGGACTTCCGGGACAGGGGTGGCACGAGCAGTACTTC.

This clone showed up just once. The chain joins TRBV18 to TRBJ1-4; D may be TRBD1 (6 bases). The CDR3 covers 15 residues. Germline CDR1 KGHSH, CDR2 LQKENI. The germline V and J ends were trimmed by 6 bases and 8 bases, with 19 bases remaining between them. Here the CDR3 reads CASSPASTGREKLFF. CDR3 sequence (DNA): TGTGCCAGCTCCCCAGCATCCACAGGGCGGGAAAAACTGTTTTTT.

The chain links TRBV2 to TRBJ1-1, with D possibly matching TRBD1 (5 bases). The CDR3 covers 13 residues. V lost 7 bases and J lost 1, with 10 bases in between. Germline V lookup: CDR1 SNHLY, CDR2 FYNNEI. The CDR3 loop reads CASILQGNTEAFF. The CDR3 bases are TGTGCCAGCATCCTTCAGGGGAACACTGAAGCTTTCTTT.

This chain uses TRBV11-3 with TRBJ2-5; 7 bases match TRBD2. The CDR3 sequence is 15 residues long. CDR1 and CDR2 (germline): SGHNT, YENEEA. V was pared by 8 bases and J by 5 bases, with 14 bases of the junction left unmatched. The CDR3 region is CASRGWEGYEETQYF. CDR3 nucleotide sequence: TGTGCCAGCCGTGGATGGGAGGGCTACGAGGAGACCCAGTACTTC.

The rearrangement uses TRBV7-2 and TRBJ2-1, with D possibly being TRBD2 (6 bases). The germline CDR1 and CDR2 sequences are SGHTA and FQGNSA. The CDR3 loop spans 14 amino acids. V dropped 5 bases and J dropped 5 bases, with 13 bases sitting between them. The CDR3 DNA reads TGTGCCAGCAGCCTCGGGACTGTGGACAATGAGCAGTTCTTC. Its translation is CASSLGTVDNEQFF.

This CDR3 is CASSQGTVYTF. Here the CDR3 DNA reads TGCGCCAGCAGCCAAGGGACAGTCTACACCTTC. V is TRBV4-3 and J is TRBJ1-2; a possible D gene is TRBD1 (6 bases). V shed 1 base and J shed 10 bases, with 7 bases lying between them. The CDR3 totals 11 residues. CDR1 and CDR2 (germline): LGHNA, YSLEER.

This clone was detected a few times. DNA for the CDR3: TGTGCCATCAGGGACTCATTGAACACTGAAGCTTTCTTT. This gives the protein CAIRDSLNTEAFF. The chain joins TRBV10-3 to TRBJ1-1, with no clear D. The CDR3 runs to 13 residues. Germline values: CDR1 ENHRY, CDR2 SYGVKD. Trimming took 6 bases from V and 0 from J, leaving 8 bases between them.

The chain carries TRBV28 and TRBJ1-1; a weak D match, TRBD1 (5 bases). This CDR3 comprises 13 residues. V was pared by 3 bases and J by 1 base, with 6 bases between. Germline-derived CDR1 and CDR2 are MDHEN and SYDVKM. The CDR3 DNA is TGTGCCAGCAGTTTTGGGGGGAACACTGAAGCTTTCTTT. Translation: CASSFGGNTEAFF.

This chain joins TRBV4-3 and TRBJ2-7; D ambiguous. CDR3 length: 15 residues. V lost 0 bases and J lost 1, with 10 bases in between. Germline V lookup: CDR1 LGHNA, CDR2 YSLEER. The CDR3 spells CASSQDKGRSYEQYF. The CDR3 DNA is TGCGCCAGCAGCCAAGATAAAGGCCGGTCCTACGAGCAGTACTTC.

This clone was seen a handful of times. This chain links TRBV7-9 with TRBJ2-1; D unresolved. V dropped 6 bases and J dropped 5 bases, with 8 bases sitting between them. The CDR3 spans 12 residues. CDR1 SEHNR and CDR2 FQNEAQ come from the germline V gene (reference sequence). This chain's CDR3 is CASSQRDNEQFF. CDR3 nucleotide sequence: TGTGCCAGCAGTCAAAGGGACAATGAGCAGTTCTTC.

J is TRBJ2-7 and V is TRBV28; TRBD1 aligns across 8 bases. The CDR3 covers 16 residues. CDR1 MDHEN and CDR2 SYDVKM come from the germline V gene. The V gene end was trimmed by 2 bases and the J gene end by 4 bases; junction bases not matched to a gene: 10. CDR3 protein: CASSLPSTGAMYEQYF. The DNA of the CDR3 is TGTGCCAGCAGTTTACCCTCGACAGGGGCGATGTACGAGCAGTACTTC.

The rearrangement joins TRBV11-3 to TRBJ2-5; TRBD2 matches 10 bases. The CDR3 loop spans 15 amino acids. V trimming: 5 bases; J trimming: 2 bases; junction bases outside the gene matches: 5. Germline lookup yields CDR1 SGHNT and CDR2 YENEEA. CDR3 region: CASSPGLAEQETQYF. In DNA, the CDR3 is TGTGCCAGCAGCCCCGGACTAGCGGAGCAAGAGACCCAGTACTTC.

This chain connects TRBV11-2 to TRBJ2-1; 11 bases are shared with TRBD1. With 6 bases clipped from V and 9 bases from J, the junction kept 10 bases outside the gene matches. The CDR3 loop spans 15 amino acids. In germline, CDR1 is SGHAT, CDR2 FQNNGV. CDR3 protein: CASRETGQGVTEQFF. DNA of the CDR3: TGTGCCAGCAGAGAGACGGGACAGGGGGTCACTGAGCAGTTCTTC.

The chain has TRBV4-3 and TRBJ2-3, with 11 positions matching TRBD2. V lost 0 bases to trimming and J lost 15 bases; unmatched junction nucleotides: 8. The CDR3 runs 14 residues. CDR1 and CDR2 (germline): LGHNA, YSLEER. For the CDR3, the DNA is TGCGCCAGCAGCCAAGATGGGACTAGCGGCGGAGAATATTTT. It is translated as CASSQDGTSGGEYF.

Comment on this clone: The same CDR3 is also encoded by other DNA sequences in this sample. The chain employs TRBV6-5 and TRBJ2-7, with 9 nucleotides matching TRBD1. The CDR3 sequence is 15 residues long. V gave up 0 bases and J gave up 4 bases; unmatched junction bases: 4. CDR1 MNHEY and CDR2 SVGAGI come from the germline V gene. The CDR3 coding sequence is TGTGCCAGCAGTTACTCCGGGACAGGGACGTACGAGCAGTACTTC. As protein: CASSYSGTGTYEQYF.

The rearrangement uses TRBV6-5 and TRBJ2-5; the match to TRBD2 covers 7 bases. With V trimmed by 8 bases and J by 5 bases, 8 bases remained unmatched. Germline V CDR1 and CDR2: MNHEY, SVGAGI. The CDR3 runs to 13 residues. Here the CDR3 reads CASWREYWETQYF. The CDR3 DNA follows: TGTGCCAGCTGGCGGGAGTATTGGGAGACCCAGTACTTC.

The CDR3 spells CASSPIQGALYGYTF. The CDR3 nucleotides read TGTGCCAGCAGTCCAATACAGGGAGCCTTATATGGCTACACCTTC. V usage is TRBV27 and J usage is TRBJ1-2; possibly TRBD1 for D (6 bases). The germline CDR1 and CDR2 sequences are MNHEY and SMNVEV (reference sequence). There are 15 residues in the CDR3. V dropped 5 bases and J dropped 5 bases, with 18 bases sitting between them.

This chain connects TRBV6-6 to TRBJ2-5, with TRBD2 identical over 11 bases. Gene TRBJ2-7 matches the end of the DNA better, so the J call may be wrong. Looked up from germline, CDR1 is MNHNY and CDR2 is SVGAGI (reference sequence). The CDR3 is 16 amino acids. CDR3 DNA: TGTGCCAGCAGTTACTCCCCTAGCGGGGGGTTAACCGAGCAGTACTTC. As protein: CASSYSPSGGLTEQYF.

In its sample, this clone was seen once. The V and J genes are TRBV27 and TRBJ2-5, with D perhaps given as TRBD1 or TRBD2 (6 bases each). The end of the DNA is better explained by TRBJ2-7, so the J call may be wrong. Germline assignment: CDR1 MNHEY and CDR2 SMNVEV (reference sequence). The CDR3 loop spans 11 amino acids. CDR3 DNA sequence: TGTGCCAGCTTAGGGGGGTACGAGCAGTACTTC. Protein: CASLGGYEQYF.

J is TRBJ2-7 and V is TRBV4-3, with TRBD1 identical over 9 bases. CDR1 and CDR2 (germline): LGHNA, YSLEER. Trimming at V came to 1 base and at J to 2 bases, leaving 12 bases not matched to a gene. This CDR3 is built from 18 residues. CDR3 in amino acids: CASSQGIPGTGFTYEQYF. As DNA, the CDR3 is TGCGCCAGCAGCCAAGGGATCCCCGGGACAGGGTTTACCTACGAGCAGTACTTC.

DNA for the CDR3: TGTGCCAGCAGTGAATACCCTCAAGACAGGGGGCTTGCGAACACCGGGGAGCTGTTTTTT. This gives the protein CASSEYPQDRGLANTGELFF. The gene calls are TRBV2 and TRBJ2-2; TRBD1 aligns across 10 bases. In germline, CDR1 is SNHLY, CDR2 FYNNEI. There are 20 residues in the CDR3. V was clipped by 2 bases and J by 0 bases; unmatched bases: 12.

The chain uses TRBV6-5 and TRBJ2-3; 8 bases line up with TRBD2. CDR3 length: 14 amino acids. V lost 2 bases to trimming and J lost 5 bases; unmatched junction nucleotides: 3. Looked up from germline, CDR1 is MNHEY and CDR2 is SVGAGI. CDR3 region: CASSYGAGGDTQYF. CDR3 nucleotide sequence: TGTGCCAGCAGTTACGGGGCGGGAGGAGATACGCAGTATTTT.

This clone was found a few times. V usage is TRBV19 and J usage is TRBJ2-2; 10 nucleotides match TRBD2. The CDR3 consists of 19 residues. V lost 0 bases to trimming and J lost 1 base; unmatched junction nucleotides: 8. Germline V gene lookup returns CDR1 LNHDA and CDR2 SQIVND (reference sequence). This chain's CDR3 is CASSIEGLAVLVNTGELFF. The CDR3 DNA follows: TGTGCCAGTAGTATAGAAGGACTAGCGGTTTTAGTGAACACCGGGGAGCTGTTTTTT.